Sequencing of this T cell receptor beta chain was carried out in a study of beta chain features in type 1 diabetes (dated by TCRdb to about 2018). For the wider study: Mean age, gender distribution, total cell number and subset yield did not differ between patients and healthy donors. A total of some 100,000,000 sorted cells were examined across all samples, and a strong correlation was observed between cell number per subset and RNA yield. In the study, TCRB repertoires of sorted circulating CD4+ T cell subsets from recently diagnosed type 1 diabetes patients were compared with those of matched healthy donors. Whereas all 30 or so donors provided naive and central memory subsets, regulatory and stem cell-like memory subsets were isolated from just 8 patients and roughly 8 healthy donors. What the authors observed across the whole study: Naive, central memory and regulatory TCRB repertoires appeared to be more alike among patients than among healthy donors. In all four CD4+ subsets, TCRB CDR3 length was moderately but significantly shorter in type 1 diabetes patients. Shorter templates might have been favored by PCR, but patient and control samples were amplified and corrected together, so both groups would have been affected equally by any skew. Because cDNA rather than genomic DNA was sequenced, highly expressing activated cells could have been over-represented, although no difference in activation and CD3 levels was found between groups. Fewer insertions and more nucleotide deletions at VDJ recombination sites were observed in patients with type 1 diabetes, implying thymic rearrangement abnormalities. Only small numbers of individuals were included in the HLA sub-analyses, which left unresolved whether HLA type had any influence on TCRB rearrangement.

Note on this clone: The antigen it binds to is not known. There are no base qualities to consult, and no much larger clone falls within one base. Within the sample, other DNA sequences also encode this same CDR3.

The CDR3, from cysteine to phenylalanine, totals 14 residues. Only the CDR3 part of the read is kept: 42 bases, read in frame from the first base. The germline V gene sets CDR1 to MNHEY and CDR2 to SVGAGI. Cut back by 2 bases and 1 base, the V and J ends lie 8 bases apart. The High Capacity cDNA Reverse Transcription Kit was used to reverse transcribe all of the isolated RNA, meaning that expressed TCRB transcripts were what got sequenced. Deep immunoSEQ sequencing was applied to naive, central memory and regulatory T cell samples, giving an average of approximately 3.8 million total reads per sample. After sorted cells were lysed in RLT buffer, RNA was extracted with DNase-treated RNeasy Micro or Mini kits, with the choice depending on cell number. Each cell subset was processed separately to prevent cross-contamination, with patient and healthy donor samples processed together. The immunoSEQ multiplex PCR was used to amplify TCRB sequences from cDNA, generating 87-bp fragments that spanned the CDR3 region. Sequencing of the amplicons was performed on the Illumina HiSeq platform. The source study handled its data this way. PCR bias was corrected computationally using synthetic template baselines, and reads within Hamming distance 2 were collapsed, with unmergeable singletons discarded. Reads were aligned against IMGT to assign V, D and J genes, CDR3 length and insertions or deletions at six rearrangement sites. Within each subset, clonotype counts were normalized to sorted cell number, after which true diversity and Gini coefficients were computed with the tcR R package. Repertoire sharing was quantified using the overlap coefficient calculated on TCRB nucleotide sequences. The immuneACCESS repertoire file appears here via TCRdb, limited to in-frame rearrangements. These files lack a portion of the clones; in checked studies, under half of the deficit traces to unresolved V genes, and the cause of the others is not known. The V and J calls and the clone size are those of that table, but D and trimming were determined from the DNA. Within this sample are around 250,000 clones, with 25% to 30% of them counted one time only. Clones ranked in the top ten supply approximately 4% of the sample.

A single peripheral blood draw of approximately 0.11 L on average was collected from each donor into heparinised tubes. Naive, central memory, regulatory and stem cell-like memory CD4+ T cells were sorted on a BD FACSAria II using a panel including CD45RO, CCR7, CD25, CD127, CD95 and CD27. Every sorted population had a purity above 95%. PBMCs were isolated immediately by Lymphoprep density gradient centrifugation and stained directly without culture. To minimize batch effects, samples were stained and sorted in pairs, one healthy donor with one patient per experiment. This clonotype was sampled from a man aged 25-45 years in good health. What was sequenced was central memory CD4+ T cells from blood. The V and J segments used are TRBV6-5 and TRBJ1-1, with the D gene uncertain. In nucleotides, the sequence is TGTGCCAGCAGTTACGATCGGAAGAACACTGAAGCTTTCTTT. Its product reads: CASSYDRKNTEAFF.